This TCR beta chain appears in the sequencing data of a study of blood T cell repertoires in COVID-19. Study-level information: The study drew acute and convalescent COVID-19 samples from the United States, Italy and Spain.

Cohorts were based on clinical histories the participants reported. The CDR3 is 15 amino acids. V lost 6 bases and J lost 1; bases outside the gene matches: 7. Per germline, CDR1 MNHEY and CDR2 SVGAGI. Per the authors' pipeline: Estimation of nucleated cell counts was performed using reference gene primer amplification. Using immunoSEQ multiplex PCR, the repertoire was profiled, and TCRdb retains in-frame clones only, with some absent. V, J and clone size are those of that table, while D and trimming were read from the DNA. Of hundreds of thousands of clones listed, around four fifths are singletons. The clonotype was recovered from a woman between 45 and 65 years old who had been exposed to COVID-19. The sequencing input was PBMCs or T cells enriched from blood (not recorded which). This sequence joins TRBV6-5 and TRBJ2-5, with 8 bases that match TRBD2. This CDR3 is CASSPPLAGQETQYF. CDR3 coding DNA: TGTGCCAGCAGCCCCCCTCTAGCGGGCCAAGAGACCCAGTACTTC.